This paragraph reports one TCR beta chain. The data originate from a study of blood T cell repertoires in COVID-19. Overall study context: Symptom resolution, clearance, or two negative PCRs marked the recovered donors of Cohort 3.

Methods used by the authors: Amplification of reference gene primers was used by the study to estimate nucleated cell counts. Profiling relied on immunoSEQ multiplex PCR, and the TCRdb table lists in-frame clones only, not all of them. V and J calls and clone size are copied from that table; D and trimming were computed from the DNA. The sample includes 250,000 to 350,000 clones, 88% of them seen just once. V was trimmed by 2 bases and J by 9 bases, leaving 20 bases between them. Germline V gene sequence: CDR1 MDHEN, CDR2 SYDVKM. The CDR3 totals 15 residues. The receptor was derived from an older woman in a cohort exposed to, infected with or recovered from COVID-19 (not recorded which). The rearrangement links TRBV28 to TRBJ2-7; a possible D gene is TRBD2 (5 bases). The sequenced sample was PBMCs or T cells enriched from blood (not recorded which). In DNA, the CDR3 is TGTGCCAGCAGTTTAGCCGGGAATCATGAGTCCGGGCAGTACTTC. This gives the protein CASSLAGNHESGQYF.